This T cell receptor beta chain derives from a study of blood T cells in healthy people across ages. Isolation per sample recovered at least 6 million PBMCs. With a J-beta primer mix and a sample-barcoded 5' primer, a second PCR ran about 7 to 11 cycles. MiXCR, applied by TCRdb to the 5' RACE reads, yields one record per CDR3 protein. The table records around 710,000 distinct CDR3 sequences, 40% to 45% of them present only once. This clonotype was observed a few times. Antigen: not known. General study points: Estimates of total diversity, which came from one million sequenced T cells, were considered to be underestimates.

Between the trimmed V and J ends, which lost 5 bases and 5 bases, there was a span of 18 bases. The CDR3 spans 15 residues. CDR1 is SGHVS, CDR2 FNYEAQ, per germline. The receptor's source is a woman between 55 and 75 years old in good health. What was sequenced was blood. The chain combines TRBV7-6 with TRBJ2-5; either TRBD1 or TRBD2 may fit D (6 bases each). The CDR3 DNA sequence: TGTGCCAGCAGCGCCCCAATCGGGGGCCGGGAGACCCAGTACTTC. Protein product: CASSAPIGGRETQYF.